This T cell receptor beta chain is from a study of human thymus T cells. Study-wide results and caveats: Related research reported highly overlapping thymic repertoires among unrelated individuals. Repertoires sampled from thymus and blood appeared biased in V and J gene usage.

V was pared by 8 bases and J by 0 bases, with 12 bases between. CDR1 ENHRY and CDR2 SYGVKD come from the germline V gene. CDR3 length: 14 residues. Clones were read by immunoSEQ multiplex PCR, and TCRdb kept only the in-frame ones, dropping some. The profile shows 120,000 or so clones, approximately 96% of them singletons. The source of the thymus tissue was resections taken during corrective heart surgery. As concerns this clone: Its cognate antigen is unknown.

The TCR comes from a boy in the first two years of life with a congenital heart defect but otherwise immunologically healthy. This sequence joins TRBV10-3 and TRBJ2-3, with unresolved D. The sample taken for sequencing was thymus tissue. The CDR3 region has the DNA TGTGCCATCTGCGAGACAAAGAGCACAGATACGCAGTATTTT. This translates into CAICETKSTDTQYF.